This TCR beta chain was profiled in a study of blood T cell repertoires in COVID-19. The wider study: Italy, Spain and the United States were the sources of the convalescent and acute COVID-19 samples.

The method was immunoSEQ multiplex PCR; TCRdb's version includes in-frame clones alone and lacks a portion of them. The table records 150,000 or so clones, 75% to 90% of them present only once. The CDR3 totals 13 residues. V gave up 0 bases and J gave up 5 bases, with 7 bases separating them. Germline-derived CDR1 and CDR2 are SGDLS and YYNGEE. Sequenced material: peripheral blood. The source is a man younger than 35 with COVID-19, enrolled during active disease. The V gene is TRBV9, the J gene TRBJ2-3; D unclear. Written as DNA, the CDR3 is TGTGCCAGCAGCGTAGTAACCGGAGATACGCAGTATTTT. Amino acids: CASSVVTGDTQYF.